The 7 T cell receptor beta chains given below trace back to one sample, sequenced in a study of T cell responses to AZD1222 COVID-19 vaccine. TCRdb's table, derived via immunoSEQ multiplex PCR, lists solely in-frame clones and lacks some. The sample comprises about 110,000 clones, roughly 90% of which are singletons, and roughly 6.5% rests with the top ten. The sample here was peripheral blood, taken on day 0 of AZD1222 vaccination. These receptors came from an adult in good health.

J is TRBJ2-3 and V is TRBV9; the D gene is possibly TRBD2 (6 bases). The CDR3 totals 15 residues. V lost 0 bases, J lost 1 base, and 9 bases lay in between. The germline V gene encodes CDR1 SGDLS and CDR2 YYNGEE. The CDR3 protein is CASSVAPSGTDTQYF. CDR3 nucleotides: TGTGCCAGCAGCGTAGCCCCTAGCGGCACAGATACGCAGTATTTT.

The chain carries TRBV5-5 and TRBJ1-3, with 11 bases identical to TRBD1. CDR3 length equals 18 residues. The J segment lost 0 bases and the V segment lost 0 bases, leaving 5 bases of the junction unmatched. CDR1 and CDR2 (germline): SGHKS, YYEKEE (reference sequence). CDR3 nucleotides: TGTGCCAGCAGCTTGGGGCGGACAGGGGGCTCCTCTGGAAACACCATATATTTT. This codes for CASSLGRTGGSSGNTIYF. The whole variable domain, filled in from reference TRBV5-5 and TRBJ1-3, reads DAGVTQSPTHLIKTRGQQVTLRCSPISGHKSVSWYQQVLGQGPQFIFQYYEKEERGRGNFPDRFSARQFPNYSSELNVNALLLGDSALYLCASSLGRTGGSSGNTIYFGEGSWLTVV.

The CDR3 spells CASSPLTGTGDEKLFF. The CDR3 DNA reads as TGTGCCAGCAGCCCCCTTACCGGGACAGGGGACGAAAAACTGTTTTTT. This chain joins TRBV5-8 and TRBJ1-4; TRBD1 agrees at 10 bases. Germline V gene lookup returns CDR1 SGHTS and CDR2 YDEGEE. The CDR3 has 16 residues. With 4 bases clipped from V and 8 bases from J, the junction kept 11 bases outside the gene matches.

V is TRBV6-2 or TRBV6-3 and J is TRBJ2-7; tentatively, D is TRBD1 or TRBD2 (5 bases each). The CDR3 extends over 15 amino acids. With 4 bases removed from V and 2 bases from J, the gap between germline ends came to 15 bases. Germline values: CDR1 MNHEY, CDR2 SVGEGT. DNA for the CDR3: TGTGCCAGCAGTTCCGCCGGGACGGAAACCTACGAGCAGTACTTC. Residues: CASSSAGTETYEQYF.

J is TRBJ1-1 and V is TRBV5-1; D is uncertain. Germline-derived CDR1 and CDR2 are SGHRS and YFSETQ. V shed 1 base and J shed 0 bases, with 7 bases lying between them. The CDR3 is 14 amino acids. For the CDR3, the DNA is TGCGCCAGCAGCTTGTTAGTAGTGAACACTGAAGCTTTCTTT. Protein: CASSLLVVNTEAFF.

For this clone: The identical CDR3 is also encoded by other nucleotide sequences in the sample. The J gene is TRBJ2-4, the V gene TRBV18; perhaps TRBD2 as D (6 bases). V lost 3 bases and J 0 bases, leaving 9 bases between the germline ends. Germline CDR1 is KGHSH and CDR2 is LQKENI. The CDR3 contains 15 residues. The CDR3 region has the DNA TGTGCCAGCTCACCTCCGGGACTAGCCAAAAACATTCAGTACTTC. It is translated as CASSPPGLAKNIQYF.

The chain links TRBV6-5 to TRBJ1-2, with 7 nucleotides matching TRBD1. CDR3 length equals 13 residues. The ends lost 7 bases at V and 1 base at J; junction bases unmatched: 3. Looked up from germline, CDR1 is MNHEY and CDR2 is SVGAGI. The CDR3 sequence is CASIGQVNYGYTF. CDR3 DNA: TGTGCCAGCATCGGACAGGTTAACTATGGCTACACCTTC.